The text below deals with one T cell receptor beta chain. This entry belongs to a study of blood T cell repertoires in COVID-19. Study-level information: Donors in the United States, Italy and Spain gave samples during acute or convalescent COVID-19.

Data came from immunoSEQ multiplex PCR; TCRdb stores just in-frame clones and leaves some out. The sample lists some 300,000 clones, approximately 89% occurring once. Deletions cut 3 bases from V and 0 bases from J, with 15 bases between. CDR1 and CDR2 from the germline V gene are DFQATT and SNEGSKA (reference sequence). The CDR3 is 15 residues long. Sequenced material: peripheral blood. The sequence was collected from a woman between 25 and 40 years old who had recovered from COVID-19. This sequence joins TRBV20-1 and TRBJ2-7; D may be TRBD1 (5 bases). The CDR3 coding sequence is TGCAGTGCTAGTCGGGCCAGGGCCCTCTCCTACGAGCAGTACTTC. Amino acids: CSASRARALSYEQYF.